This T cell receptor (beta chain) derives from a study of T cells after yellow fever vaccination. On the study more broadly: Low-cell-number fractions underwent preparation using SMART-Seq v4 Ultra Low Input.

Each CDR3 protein gets one entry after TCRdb re-called the 5' RACE reads with MiXCR. The sample holds over 35,000 distinct CDR3 sequences, around 6.8% seen once. This clonotype occurred many times. V was pared by 8 bases and J by 7 bases, with 14 bases of the junction left unmatched. CDR1 and CDR2 from the germline V gene are LGHDT and YNNKEL (reference sequence). The CDR3 is 15 residues long. V gene TRBV3-1 combines with J gene TRBJ2-4, with TRBD1 matching 7 bases. The sequencing used PBMCs, either bulk or a sorted T-cell subset (CD4+, CD8+, memory, or dextramer-sorted; not recorded which), collected 45 days after the yellow fever booster vaccination. This TCR came from a man between 25 and 39 years old who received the YFV17D yellow fever vaccine. The CDR3 coding sequence is TGTGCCAGCGGGACCTCCGGAACCAGGGGGAACATTCAGTACTTC. Translating gives CASGTSGTRGNIQYF.